This TCR beta chain was sequenced during a study of T cell responses to AZD1222 COVID-19 vaccine. Profiling relied on immunoSEQ multiplex PCR, and the TCRdb table lists in-frame clones only, not all of them. This table has about 170,000 clones, roughly 90% appearing once. Germline V CDR1 and CDR2: LNHDA, SQIVND (reference sequence). The CDR3 contains 16 residues. V lost 1 base, J lost 7 bases, and 11 bases stayed unmatched. The sequences come from peripheral blood, collected on day 0 of AZD1222 vaccination. V is TRBV19 and J is TRBJ2-3, with 7 bases that match TRBD2. This TCR derives from an adult in good health. CDR3 DNA sequence: TGTGCCAGTAGTATAGGGGGGAGGGCCGTTCGCTATACGCAGTATTTT. Translation: CASSIGGRAVRYTQYF.